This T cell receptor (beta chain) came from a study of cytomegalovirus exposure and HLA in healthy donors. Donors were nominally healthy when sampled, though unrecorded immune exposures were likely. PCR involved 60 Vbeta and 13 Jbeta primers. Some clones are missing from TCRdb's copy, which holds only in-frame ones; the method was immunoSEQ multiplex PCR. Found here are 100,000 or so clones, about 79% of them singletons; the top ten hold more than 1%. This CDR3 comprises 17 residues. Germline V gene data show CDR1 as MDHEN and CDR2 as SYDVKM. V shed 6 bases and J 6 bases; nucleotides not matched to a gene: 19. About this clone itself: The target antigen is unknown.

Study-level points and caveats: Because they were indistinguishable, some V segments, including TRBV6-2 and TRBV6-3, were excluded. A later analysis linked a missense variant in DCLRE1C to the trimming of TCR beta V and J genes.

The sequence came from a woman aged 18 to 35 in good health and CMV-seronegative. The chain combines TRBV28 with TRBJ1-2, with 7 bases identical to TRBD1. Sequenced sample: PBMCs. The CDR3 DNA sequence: TGTGCCAGCAGCTCCGGGGGTGGGCCAGGGGGTAAGAATGGCTACACCTTC. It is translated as CASSSGGGPGGKNGYTF.